One sample yielded the 29 T cell receptor beta chains listed below, sequenced in a study of shared clonotypes between healthy human individuals. Profiling relied on immunoSEQ multiplex PCR, and the TCRdb table lists in-frame clones only, not all of them. The repertoire includes millions of clones, about 92% of them detected once, and 0.39% sits in the top ten. What was sequenced was naive CD4+ T cells from PBMCs. As for subset: CD45RA+ positively selected. These receptors came from a man aged 18 to 29 in good health. Some clones in this sample may be carry-over from other donors' samples.

The rearrangement joins TRBV6-5 to TRBJ2-7; 7 bases are a match to TRBD1. The trim removed 6 bases at V and 3 bases at J, leaving 8 bases unmatched. The CDR3 length is 14 residues. Germline V gene data show CDR1 as MNHEY and CDR2 as SVGAGI. CDR3 region: CASSKGQINYEQYF. The CDR3 DNA sequence: TGTGCCAGCAGCAAGGGACAGATCAACTACGAGCAGTACTTC.

The gene calls are TRBV7-2 and TRBJ2-4, with 7 bases that match TRBD2. Germline trimming cut 1 base from V and 0 bases from J; bases unmatched to any gene: 3. The CDR3 totals 16 residues. Germline assignment: CDR1 SGHTA and CDR2 FQGNSA. CDR3 in DNA: TGTGCCAGCAGCTTAGAATTAGCGGGAGCCAAAAACATTCAGTACTTC. It encodes CASSLELAGAKNIQYF.

The V gene is TRBV9, the J gene TRBJ1-2; weak D call: TRBD1 (5 bases). Trimming cost V 3 bases and J 5 bases, with 14 bases left between them. The germline V gene has CDR1 SGDLS and CDR2 YYNGEE. The CDR3 length is 14 residues. This CDR3 reads CASSALTAGYGYTF. The CDR3 coding sequence is TGTGCCAGCAGCGCCCTGACAGCCGGTTATGGCTACACCTTC.

The rearrangement uses TRBV9 and TRBJ2-1; TRBD1 might be the D (5 bases). The CDR3 runs 15 residues. Trimming removed 4 bases from V and 2 bases from J, with 13 bases in between. CDR1 SGDLS and CDR2 YYNGEE come from the germline V gene. Here the CDR3 reads CASSTQGAPYNEQFF. The CDR3, as DNA: TGTGCCAGCAGCACACAAGGGGCCCCCTACAATGAGCAGTTCTTC.

J is TRBJ2-7 and V is TRBV30, with D unresolved. CDR1 and CDR2 (germline): GTSNPN, SVGIG (reference sequence). V was cut by 5 bases and J by 6 bases, with 8 bases left in between. This CDR3 spans 10 amino acids. The CDR3 nucleotides are TGTGCCTGGGGTCCTGCCGAGCAGTACTTC. Translated: CAWGPAEQYF.

The V and J genes are TRBV28 and TRBJ1-5; tentatively, D is TRBD1 (5 bases). CDR3 length: 13 residues. Germline CDR1 and CDR2: MDHEN and SYDVKM. V lost 9 bases to trimming and J lost 10 bases, with 19 bases between them. The CDR3 sequence: CASKRGWSYPQHF. For the CDR3, the DNA is TGTGCCAGTAAACGGGGGTGGAGCTATCCCCAGCATTTT.

J is TRBJ2-7 and V is TRBV6-1; D gene unclear. Germline V gene data show CDR1 as MNHNS and CDR2 as SASEGT. The V gene lost 4 bases and the J gene lost 0 bases, with 10 bases spanning the gap. The CDR3 runs 14 residues. CDR3 in amino acids: CASSAGGPSYEQYF. As DNA, the CDR3 is TGTGCCAGCAGTGCCGGCGGTCCCTCCTACGAGCAGTACTTC.

J is TRBJ1-1 and V is TRBV12-5; D unclear. Germline V lookup: CDR1 LGHNT, CDR2 FRNRAP. V was shortened by 1 base and J by 6 bases, with 12 bases between the two germline ends. The CDR3 is 14 residues long. Here the CDR3 reads CASGLAGRSAEAFF. CDR3 nucleotide sequence: TGTGCTAGTGGTTTGGCCGGAAGGAGCGCTGAAGCTTTCTTT. The whole variable domain, remainder taken from reference TRBV12-5 and TRBJ1-1, is DARVTQTPRHKVTEMGQEVTMRCQPILGHNTVFWYRQTMMQGLELLAYFRNRAPLDDSGMPKDRFSAEMPDATLATLKIQPSEPRDSAVYFCASGLAGRSAEAFFGQGTRLTVV.

J is TRBJ2-1 and V is TRBV28, with TRBD2 identical over 10 bases. Germline V gene sequence: CDR1 MDHEN, CDR2 SYDVKM. J was trimmed by 7 bases and V by 3 bases; bases with no gene match: 12. This CDR3 has 17 amino acids. CDR3 residues: CASSLRILAGVQNEQFF. As DNA, the CDR3 is TGTGCCAGCAGTTTGAGGATCCTAGCGGGAGTCCAGAATGAGCAGTTCTTC.

J is TRBJ2-1 and V is TRBV5-1; TRBD1 might be the D (6 bases). In germline, CDR1 is SGHRS, CDR2 YFSETQ. V shed 4 bases and J shed 4 bases, with 15 bases lying between them. The CDR3 runs to 15 residues. CDR3 DNA sequence: TGCGCCAGCAGCCCTACGGACAGTCTTTACAATGAGCAGTTCTTC. Protein: CASSPTDSLYNEQFF.

This chain joins TRBV6-6 and TRBJ2-1, with TRBD2 matching over 7 bases. This CDR3 is built from 13 residues. Germline V lookup: CDR1 MNHNY, CDR2 SVGAGI (reference sequence). J gave up 9 bases and V 5 bases, and 7 bases lay outside the gene matches. CDR3 DNA: TGTGCCAGCAGTCCCACTAGCGACACTGAGCAGTTCTTC. This encodes CASSPTSDTEQFF.

The chain joins TRBV29-1 to TRBJ2-1, with a possible D match to TRBD2 (6 bases). Trimming pared 4 bases from V and 12 bases from J, leaving 13 bases between. From germline, CDR1 is SQVTM and CDR2 ANQGSEA. CDR3 length: 11 residues. CDR3 protein: CSVAGGARQFF. The CDR3 DNA follows: TGCAGCGTTGCTGGAGGGGCCCGGCAGTTCTTC.

The genes are TRBV28 and TRBJ2-7; TRBD2 matches at 8 bases. The CDR3 sequence is 16 residues long. CDR1 and CDR2 from the germline V gene are MDHEN and SYDVKM. V gave up 5 bases and J gave up 3 bases; unmatched junction bases: 12. The CDR3 DNA sequence: TGTGCCAGCAGTATGAGACGGGCTAGCGGGTTCTACGAGCAGTACTTC. Its protein product is CASSMRRASGFYEQYF.

The gene calls are TRBV6-1 and TRBJ1-2, with D unclear. CDR3 length: 11 residues. Trimming took off 6 bases at V and 8 bases at J, with 10 bases between the two ends. CDR1 and CDR2 (germline): MNHNS, SASEGT. The CDR3 bases are TGTGCCAGCAGCCCCGGGGTGGGCTACACCTTC. Translating it yields CASSPGVGYTF.

This chain links TRBV25-1 with TRBJ2-7; possibly TRBD2 for D (6 bases). CDR3 length: 15 residues. V gave up 2 bases and J gave up 5 bases, with 16 bases separating them. Germline CDR1 reads MGHDK; CDR2 reads SYGVNS. CDR3 DNA sequence: TGTGCCAGCAGTGAAAGGTATGGGACTGCGGACGAGCAGTACTTC. The encoded protein is CASSERYGTADEQYF.

V gene TRBV2 combines with J gene TRBJ2-6, with unresolved D. Between the trimmed V and J ends, which lost 7 bases and 0 bases, there was a span of 10 bases. This CDR3 contains 15 residues. The germline V gene has CDR1 SNHLY and CDR2 FYNNEI. The CDR3 DNA sequence: TGTGCCAGCACGGACCCGATCTCTGGGGCCAACGTCCTGACTTTC. It is translated as CASTDPISGANVLTF.

The CDR3 coding sequence is TGTGCCAGCAGCGGAAAAAAAACCGGGACACACACTGAAGCTTTCTTT. It yields the protein CASSGKKTGTHTEAFF. The chain is built from TRBV9 and TRBJ1-1; possible D gene TRBD1, 6 bases. The CDR3 length is 16 residues. V dropped 3 bases and J dropped 3 bases, with 18 bases sitting between them. CDR1 is SGDLS, CDR2 YYNGEE, per germline. The full variable domain, its missing parts supplied by reference TRBV9 and TRBJ1-1, is DSGVTQTPKHLITATGQRVTLRCSPRSGDLSVYWYQQSLDQGLQFLIQYYNGEERAKGNILERFSAQQFPDLHSELNLSSLELGDSALYFCASSGKKTGTHTEAFFGQGTRLTVV.

The chain carries TRBV7-3 and TRBJ1-2; D perhaps matches TRBD1 (5 bases). CDR3 length equals 15 residues. The germline gives CDR1 SGHTA, CDR2 FQGTGA. V lost 0 bases and J 2 bases, leaving 10 bases between the germline ends. CDR3 loop: CASSLTAGRNYGYTF. The DNA for the CDR3 is TGTGCCAGCAGCTTAACGGCAGGGAGAAACTATGGCTACACCTTC.

This clone was counted once. The rearrangement joins TRBV12-1 to TRBJ2-3; the table's D gene call, TRBD1, was not cross checked with the DNA. TRBV12-1 counts as a pseudogene. The CDR3 runs to 15 residues. Here the CDR3 reads CASSFRDRPTDTQYF. For the CDR3, the DNA is TGTGCCAGCAGCTTCCGGGACAGACCCACAGATACGCAGTATTTT.

The V call is TRBV7-3, the J call TRBJ2-1; no firm D call. The germline V and J ends were trimmed by 5 bases and 1 base, with 15 bases remaining between them. The CDR3 covers 16 residues. Looked up from germline, CDR1 is SGHTA and CDR2 is FQGTGA. In DNA form, the CDR3 reads TGTGCCAGCAGCCCTCAAGACGCAGAATCCTACAATGAGCAGTTCTTC. As protein: CASSPQDAESYNEQFF.

The V gene is TRBV18, the J gene TRBJ1-4; perhaps TRBD1 as D (6 bases). The V end lost 0 bases, the J end lost 7 bases, and 15 bases lay between the germline ends. The germline gives CDR1 KGHSH, CDR2 LQKENI. This CDR3 is built from 16 residues. The CDR3 here is CASSPPSSNRVEKLFF. The CDR3 coding sequence is TGTGCCAGCTCACCACCGTCTTCTAACAGGGTTGAAAAACTGTTTTTT.

The chain joins TRBV11-1 to TRBJ2-1, with 11 bases matching TRBD2. J gave up 0 bases and V 5 bases, and 12 bases lay outside the gene matches. The CDR3 runs 19 residues. CDR1 SGHAT and CDR2 FQDESV come from the germline V gene (reference sequence). The CDR3 spells CASSTGKGLAGGSYNEQFF. The CDR3 region has the DNA TGTGCCAGCAGCACAGGGAAGGGTCTAGCGGGGGGCTCCTACAATGAGCAGTTCTTC.

The chain couples TRBV5-4 to TRBJ2-7, with D tentatively TRBD1 or TRBD2 (5 bases each). Per the germline V gene, CDR1 is SGHNT and CDR2 is YYREEE (reference sequence). This CDR3 contains 16 residues. Between the trimmed V and J ends, which lost 4 bases and 2 bases, there was a span of 19 bases. The CDR3 loop is CASSAGPPGLPYEQYF. Written as DNA, the CDR3 is TGTGCCAGCAGCGCAGGCCCACCGGGGCTCCCCTACGAGCAGTACTTC.

V usage is TRBV11-2 and J usage is TRBJ1-2; 8 bases fit TRBD1. With 5 bases clipped from V and 4 bases from J, the junction kept 9 bases outside the gene matches. The CDR3 loop spans 15 amino acids. Germline CDR1 is SGHAT and CDR2 is FQNNGV. The CDR3 is CASSLRDRISYGYTF. The CDR3 DNA is TGTGCCAGCAGCCTCCGGGACAGGATCTCCTATGGCTACACCTTC.

This chain connects TRBV25-1 to TRBJ1-2; tentatively, D is TRBD1 (5 bases). Trimming took off 4 bases at V and 8 bases at J, with 8 bases between the two ends. Germline V gene data show CDR1 as MGHDK and CDR2 as SYGVNS. The CDR3 covers 11 residues. The CDR3 here is CASSGYRGYTF. CDR3 nucleotide sequence: TGTGCCAGCAGTGGATACAGGGGCTACACCTTC.

This chain connects TRBV6-6 to TRBJ1-1; D gene unclear. The CDR3 is made up of 14 amino acids. The V end was cut by 6 bases, the J end by 0 bases, with 11 bases between. The germline V gene encodes CDR1 MNHNY and CDR2 SVGAGI (reference sequence). CDR3 sequence: CASRPGTMNTEAFF. CDR3 coding DNA: TGTGCCAGCAGACCCGGCACCATGAACACTGAAGCTTTCTTT.

This rearrangement joins TRBV5-1 to TRBJ1-1, with TRBD1 as a possible D gene (6 bases). Deletions cut 6 bases from V and 1 base from J, with 13 bases between. This CDR3 has 14 amino acids. Germline-derived CDR1 and CDR2 are SGHRS and YFSETQ. Here the CDR3 reads CASTEIQGNTEAFF. DNA of the CDR3: TGCGCCAGCACCGAGATACAGGGGAACACTGAAGCTTTCTTT.

The chain links TRBV7-9 to TRBJ2-3; D gene unclear. The CDR3 runs to 12 residues. Germline-derived CDR1 and CDR2 are SEHNR and FQNEAQ (reference sequence). Trimming took off 0 bases at V and 7 bases at J, with 5 bases between the two ends. The CDR3 sequence is CASSLALNTQYF. As DNA, the CDR3 is TGTGCCAGCAGCTTAGCCCTTAATACGCAGTATTTT. The variable domain in full, with the rest retrieved from reference TRBV7-9 and TRBJ2-3, is DTGVSQNPRHKITKRGQNVTFRCDPISEHNRLYWYRQTLGQGPEFLTYFQNEAQLEKSRLLSDRFSAERPKGSFSTLEIQRTEQGDSAMYLCASSLALNTQYFGPGTRLTVL.

Comments on this clone: This sample also contains other DNA sequences that code for the same CDR3. The CDR3 DNA is TGTGCCAGCAGCGTAGGTAGCGGGCCTTACGAGCAGTACTTC. Translation: CASSVGSGPYEQYF. This sequence joins TRBV9 and TRBJ2-7; 7 positions match TRBD2. The J segment lost 4 bases and the V segment lost 0 bases, leaving 4 bases of the junction unmatched. Looked up from germline, CDR1 is SGDLS and CDR2 is YYNGEE. CDR3 length: 14 residues.